This TCR beta chain was observed in a study of T cell responses to AZD1222 COVID-19 vaccine. Sequencing was performed with immunoSEQ multiplex PCR; in TCRdb, only in-frame clones are kept and a portion is missing. Found here are roughly 140,000 clones, approximately 94% of them singletons; the top ten hold 1.5% to 2%. Germline CDR1 LGHDT, CDR2 YNNKEL (reference sequence). V was shortened by 1 base and J by 6 bases, with 9 bases between the two germline ends. There are 13 residues in the CDR3. The clonotype originates from an adult in good health. The chain employs TRBV3-1 (or the pseudogene TRBV3-2) and TRBJ1-2; D gene uncertain. Sequenced material: peripheral blood, taken on day 0 of AZD1222 vaccination. CDR3: CASSQGGGHGYTF. The DNA of the CDR3 is TGTGCCAGCAGCCAAGGAGGAGGGCATGGCTACACCTTC.